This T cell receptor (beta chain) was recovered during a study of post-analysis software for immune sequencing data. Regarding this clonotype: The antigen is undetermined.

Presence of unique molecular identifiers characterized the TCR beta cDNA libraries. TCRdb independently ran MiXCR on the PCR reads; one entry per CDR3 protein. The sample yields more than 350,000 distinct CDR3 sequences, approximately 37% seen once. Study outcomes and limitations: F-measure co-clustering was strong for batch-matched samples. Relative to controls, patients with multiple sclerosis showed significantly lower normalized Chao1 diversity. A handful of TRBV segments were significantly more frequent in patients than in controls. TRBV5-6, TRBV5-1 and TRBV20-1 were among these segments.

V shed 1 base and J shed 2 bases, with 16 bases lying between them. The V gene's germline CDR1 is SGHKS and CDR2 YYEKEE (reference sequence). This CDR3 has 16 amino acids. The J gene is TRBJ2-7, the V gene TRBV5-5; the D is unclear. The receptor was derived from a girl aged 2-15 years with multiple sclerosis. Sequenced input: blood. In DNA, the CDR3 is TGTGCCAGCAGCTTGAGTAGCAAGTCGTTGCCCTACGAGCAGTACTTC. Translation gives CASSLSSKSLPYEQYF.